This is a list of T cell receptor beta chains from one sample in a study of blood T cell repertoires in COVID-19. The assay was immunoSEQ multiplex PCR, and TCRdb's table has in-frame clones only and misses some. The data contain about 130,000 clones, 70% to 85% of them singletons. The sequencing sample was made of PBMCs or T cells enriched from blood (not recorded which). Every receptor here comes from a man aged 50-60 years who had recovered from COVID-19. The CDR3 runs from the conserved cysteine through the conserved F or W. D genes are given only for firm matches. Part of the rows lack a size; the others show once, few, many or a class for expanded clones.

J,D,V,size,DNA,CDR3
TRBJ2-7,.,TRBV4-3,.,TGCGCCAGCAGCCAAGATCGAAGGCTAGTCTTTTTCGAGCAGTACTTC,CASSQDRRLVFFEQYF
TRBJ2-1,TRBD1,TRBV5-6,.,TGTGCCAGCAGACGACAGGGGACCTACAATGAGCAGTTCTTC,CASRRQGTYNEQFF
TRBJ1-2,TRBD1,TRBV9,.,TGTGCCAGCAGCGTAGCTCGGGACAGGGTCTATGGCTACACCTTC,CASSVARDRVYGYTF
TRBJ1-6,TRBD1,TRBV4-1,few,TGCGCCAGCAGCCTCTTTAACAGGGGGCTCCCTTCACCCCTCCACTTT,CASSLFNRGLPSPLHF
TRBJ2-3,TRBD2,TRBV5-4,once,TGTGCCAGCAGCCCGGGACTAGCGGGGCCAGATACGCAGTATTTT,CASSPGLAGPDTQYF
TRBJ2-1,TRBD2,TRBV6-4,.,TGTGCCAGCAGTGATTCGAGCGGGGGGGGCCCAAGGGATGAGCAGTTCTTC,CASSDSSGGGPRDEQFF
TRBJ1-2,.,TRBV9,.,TGTGCCAGCAGCGCAAGAGGTGGCTACACCTTC,CASSARGGYTF
TRBJ1-1,TRBD1,TRBV4-2,.,TGTGCCAGCAGCCCCCAGACCAGGACAGGGGCCAGAACTGAAGCTTTCTTT,CASSPQTRTGARTEAFF
TRBJ1-1,TRBD1,TRBV19,.,TGTGCCAGTAGTTCGCCCCCGGGGACAGGAATGAACACTGAAGCTTTCTTT,CASSSPPGTGMNTEAFF
TRBJ2-1,.,TRBV10-3,.,TGTGCCATCAGTGAGGTAGAGGGATTTTCCTACAATGAGCAGTTCTTC,CAISEVEGFSYNEQFF
TRBJ2-1,TRBD1,TRBV5-1,.,TGCGCCAGCAGCTACTTGCCGGGACAGGGGATTACAAATGAGCAGTTCTTC,CASSYLPGQGITNEQFF
TRBJ1-4,.,TRBV18,.,TGTGCCAGCTCAACCGTGGAGGGGGAAAAACTGTTTTTT,CASSTVEGEKLFF
TRBJ1-1,.,TRBV4-3,.,TGCGCCAGCAGCCAAGTAGGGAGTCGCATGAACACTGAAGCTTTCTTT,CASSQVGSRMNTEAFF
TRBJ1-6,TRBD1,TRBV19,.,TGTGCCAGTAGAAATCCGACAGGGGCAAGCTCCTATAATTCACCCCTCCACTTT,CASRNPTGASSYNSPLHF
TRBJ2-5,TRBD1,TRBV10-3,.,TGTGCCATGGGGGACAGGGAAGAGACCCAGTACTTC,CAMGDREETQYF
TRBJ2-7,TRBD2,TRBV4-3,.,TGCGCCAGCAGCCAAGGGGGGATTAGCGGGGCCTACGAGCAGTACTTC,CASSQGGISGAYEQYF
TRBJ2-2,TRBD1,TRBV5-1,.,TGCGCCAGCAGTTTCGACAGGGCGAACACCGGGGAGCTGTTTTTT,CASSFDRANTGELFF
TRBJ1-1,TRBD1,TRBV7-2,.,TGTGCCAGCAGCCGGACAGGGGAGTCCCACACTGAAGCTTTCTTT,CASSRTGESHTEAFF
TRBJ1-2,TRBD1,TRBV6-2/TRBV6-3,.,TGTGCCAGCAGTTCACGGGGAACAGGGGATGACTATGGCTACACCTTC,CASSSRGTGDDYGYTF
TRBJ2-2,.,TRBV5-6,.,TGTGCCAGCAGCTTGGAGTTAGAGGGCACCGGGGAGCTGTTTTTT,CASSLELEGTGELFF
TRBJ2-1,.,TRBV20-1,.,TGCAGTGCTAGTGAAAACAAACAGTTCTTC,CSASENKQFF
TRBJ1-5,TRBD1,TRBV7-9,.,TGTGCCAGCAGCTTGGGACAGGGCGGCCAGCCCCAGCATTTT,CASSLGQGGQPQHF
TRBJ2-7,TRBD1,TRBV28,.,TGTGCCAGCAGCCCCGGGACAGGGGAATGGGAGCAGTACTTC,CASSPGTGEWEQYF
TRBJ2-1,TRBD2,TRBV9,.,TGTGCCAGCAGCACCGGGACTAGCGGGGAAAGTGAGCAGTTCTTC,CASSTGTSGESEQFF
TRBJ1-1,.,TRBV6-5,few,TGTGCCAGCAGTTACTCGAGGTCAGGGGACACTGAAGCTTTCTTT,CASSYSRSGDTEAFF
TRBJ1-1,.,TRBV6-5,.,TGTGCCAGCAACGTGGGCTACACTGAAGCTTTCTTT,CASNVGYTEAFF
TRBJ2-2,TRBD2,TRBV29-1,.,TGCAGCGTTGGTGAGGGGAGGGGCCTTGAGTCCCGGGAGCTGTTTTTT,CSVGEGRGLESRELFF
TRBJ2-1,.,TRBV30,once,TGTGCCTGGAGCTCTGGGGGGGCCTTATCCAATGAGCAGTTCTTC,CAWSSGGALSNEQFF